These 18 T cell receptor beta chains originate from one sample sequenced in a study of T cell responses to AZD1222 COVID-19 vaccine. The repertoire was sequenced with immunoSEQ multiplex PCR; TCRdb's copy has only in-frame clones and lacks some. The data show under 200,000 clones, over 85% seen once. The specimen was peripheral blood, collected 28 days after the second dose of the MenACWY control vaccine. The origin of the receptors is an adult who received the MenACWY meningococcal vaccine as a control.

The rearrangement uses TRBV12-3 or TRBV12-4 and TRBJ1-1, with D hard to call. The CDR3 spans 13 residues. Trimming cost V 5 bases and J 5 bases, with 12 bases left between them. CDR3 in amino acids: CASSARVWTEAFF. The CDR3 DNA is TGTGCCAGCAGTGCACGGGTCTGGACTGAAGCTTTCTTT.

This chain links TRBV30 with TRBJ2-3, with 10 nucleotides matching TRBD2. The germline V gene encodes CDR1 GTSNPN and CDR2 SVGIG (reference sequence). The CDR3 covers 15 residues. The V segment lost 0 bases and the J segment 6 bases; nucleotides outside the gene matches: 6. The CDR3 is CAWSVASGRADTQYF. In DNA, the CDR3 is TGTGCCTGGAGTGTAGCTAGCGGGAGAGCGGATACGCAGTATTTT.

This chain links TRBV5-4 with TRBJ1-6; D gene ambiguous. Trimming took 2 bases from V and 0 from J, leaving 12 bases between them. The CDR3 contains 17 residues. Germline CDR1 reads SGHNT; CDR2 reads YYREEE (reference sequence). DNA of the CDR3: TGTGCCAGCAGCTTCAGATCTTCCTACTCCTATAATTCACCCCTCCACTTT. Translating gives CASSFRSSYSYNSPLHF.

The rearrangement joins TRBV5-3 to TRBJ2-2; 8 bases map to TRBD1. TRBV5-3 is annotated as an ORF whose role is uncertain. CDR3 size: 19 residues. Trimming at V came to 1 base and at J to 8 bases, leaving 19 bases not matched to a gene. The DNA for the CDR3 is TGTGCCAGAAGCTTGAGAAGGACAGGGATGGGGGATATTTCAGGGGAGCTGTTTTTT. Its translation is CARSLRRTGMGDISGELFF.

This chain uses TRBV5-1 with TRBJ2-1, with D maybe TRBD1 (5 bases). Trimming took 4 bases from V and 9 from J, leaving 14 bases between them. In germline, CDR1 is SGHRS, CDR2 YFSETQ. The CDR3 totals 13 residues. CDR3 sequence: CASSLNIQGEQFF. CDR3 in DNA: TGCGCCAGCAGCCTTAACATCCAGGGTGAGCAGTTCTTC.

This clone was recorded only once. CDR3 region: CASSLSVIEGISGYTF. DNA for the CDR3: TGTGCCAGCAGCTTAAGTGTCATCGAGGGGATAAGTGGCTACACCTTC. The J gene is TRBJ1-2, the V gene TRBV11-2; maybe TRBD1 (5 bases). V was shortened by 2 bases and J by 7 bases, with 20 bases between the two germline ends. The CDR3 runs 16 residues. Germline values: CDR1 SGHAT, CDR2 FQNNGV.

The chain recombines TRBV11-3 with TRBJ2-7; D gene ambiguous. CDR3 size: 11 residues. Trimming took 5 bases from V and 3 from J, leaving 5 bases between them. The germline V gene encodes CDR1 SGHNT and CDR2 YENEEA. The CDR3 region is CASSGIYEQYF. DNA of the CDR3: TGTGCCAGCAGCGGTATCTACGAGCAGTACTTC. Combining the CDR3 with reference TRBV11-3 and TRBJ2-7 gives the whole variable domain EAGVVQSPRYKIIEKKQPVAFWCNPISGHNTLYWYLQNLGQGPELLIRYENEEAVDDSQLPKDRFSAERLKGVDSTLKIQPAELGDSAVYLCASSGIYEQYFGPGTRLTVT.

The chain couples TRBV30 to TRBJ1-1; the D gene is possibly TRBD1 (6 bases). CDR1 is GTSNPN and CDR2 is SVGIG in the germline V gene (reference sequence). The CDR3 is 15 residues long. Between the trimmed V and J ends, which lost 0 bases and 1 base, there was a span of 12 bases. In nucleotides, the CDR3 is TGTGCCTGGAGTGTACGGACAGTGTCGAACACTGAAGCTTTCTTT. It is translated as CAWSVRTVSNTEAFF.

This chain uses TRBV11-3 with TRBJ2-2, with 12 bases lining up with TRBD2. This CDR3 contains 16 residues. Trimming removed 5 bases from V and 6 bases from J; junction bases left unmatched: 7. In germline, CDR1 is SGHNT, CDR2 YENEEA. CDR3 DNA sequence: TGTGCCAGCAGCCAAGACAGGACTAGCGGGGCCGGGGAGCTGTTTTTT. It translates to CASSQDRTSGAGELFF.

The CDR3, as DNA: TGTGCCAGCAGTGATACAACAGGGGGCTCTGGAAACACCATATATTTT. Translation: CASSDTTGGSGNTIYF. V and J are TRBV25-1 and TRBJ1-3, with 8 bases matching TRBD1. J lost 0 bases, V lost 3 bases, and 4 bases had no gene match. The CDR3 loop spans 16 amino acids. In germline, CDR1 is MGHDK, CDR2 SYGVNS.

The rearrangement joins TRBV5-6 to TRBJ1-6; D remains ambiguous. Deletions cut 4 bases from V and 3 bases from J, with 11 bases between. The CDR3 covers 15 residues. Germline V lookup: CDR1 SGHDT, CDR2 YYEEEE. CDR3 loop: CASSLPPHYNSPLHF. The CDR3 nucleotides are TGTGCCAGCAGCCTTCCCCCCCACTATAATTCACCCCTCCACTTT. Supplemented by reference TRBV5-6 and TRBJ1-6, the full variable domain reads DAGVTQSPTHLIKTRGQQVTLRCSPKSGHDTVSWYQQALGQGPQFIFQYYEEEERQRGNFPDRFSGHQFPNYSSELNVNALLLGDSALYLCASSLPPHYNSPLHFGNGTRLTVT.

This clone was seen a handful of times. CDR3 protein: CASTLTGGKDNSPLHF. The CDR3 bases are TGTGCCAGCACCTTGACGGGGGGGAAAGATAATTCACCCCTCCACTTT. V and J are TRBV7-9 and TRBJ1-6; possible D gene TRBD1, 5 bases. CDR1 and CDR2 from the germline V gene are SEHNR and FQNEAQ (reference sequence). This CDR3 is built from 16 residues. Trimming removed 7 bases at V and 5 bases at J, with 18 bases between. The full variable domain, completed using reference TRBV7-9 and TRBJ1-6, is DTGVSQNPRHKITKRGQNVTFRCDPISEHNRLYWYRQTLGQGPEFLTYFQNEAQLEKSRLLSDRFSAERPKGSFSTLEIQRTEQGDSAMYLCASTLTGGKDNSPLHFGNGTRLTVT.

This chain uses TRBV6-5 with TRBJ1-2, with 10 bases fitting TRBD1. Trimming took 5 bases from V and 2 from J; bases not matched to a gene: 2. This CDR3 is built from 14 residues. Per the germline V gene, CDR1 is MNHEY and CDR2 is SVGAGI. CDR3 sequence (DNA): TGTGCCAGCAGTAAGGACAGGGGGAACTATGGCTACACCTTC. It specifies CASSKDRGNYGYTF.

Regarding this clone: The junction differs from germline at one of its ends, possibly a read error. The CDR3 is CASGLQGGGGYTF. The CDR3, as DNA: TGTGCCAGCGGTTTACAGGGGGGAGGTGGCTACACCTTC. V is TRBV27 and J is TRBJ1-2, with 8 nucleotides matching TRBD1. The CDR3 has 13 residues. Germline CDR1 is MNHEY and CDR2 is SMNVEV (reference sequence).

This CDR3 is CASSSSRTSGTDTQYF. The CDR3 nucleotides are TGTGCCAGCAGCTCTTCCCGGACTAGCGGCACAGATACGCAGTATTTT. The V call is TRBV7-2, the J call TRBJ2-3, with 9 bases lining up with TRBD2. Losses at the gene ends were 4 bases for V and 1 base for J; bases not matched to a gene: 6. The CDR3 length is 16 residues. Germline CDR1 and CDR2: SGHTA and FQGNSA.

The chain joins TRBV5-1 to TRBJ2-6; D assignment may be TRBD1 or TRBD2 (5 bases each). Germline CDR1 and CDR2: SGHRS and YFSETQ. Deletions cut 0 bases from V and 0 bases from J, with 13 bases between. This CDR3 has 18 amino acids. CDR3 nucleotide sequence: TGCGCCAGCAGCTTGGGGGGGAACAGAGTCTCTGGGGCCAACGTCCTGACTTTC. Translated: CASSLGGNRVSGANVLTF.

The rearrangement uses TRBV29-1 and TRBJ1-4; TRBD1 is a possible D gene (5 bases). Germline loops: CDR1 SQVTM, CDR2 ANQGSEA. Deletions cut 7 bases from V and 0 bases from J, with 12 bases between. The CDR3 totals 14 residues. The CDR3 protein is CSAQRGPTNEKLFF. As DNA, the CDR3 is TGCAGCGCACAGAGGGGTCCAACTAATGAAAAACTGTTTTTT.

The chain couples TRBV30 to TRBJ2-6; a weak D match, TRBD2 (6 bases). This CDR3 region has 17 residues. Trimming shortened V by 8 bases and J by 1 base, and 21 bases separated the two germline ends. Germline-derived CDR1 and CDR2 are GTSNPN and SVGIG (reference sequence). The CDR3 loop reads CARSRGMVYSGANVLTF. In nucleotides, the CDR3 is TGTGCCCGCAGTCGGGGGATGGTTTATTCTGGGGCCAACGTCCTGACTTTC.